This T cell receptor (beta chain) derives from a study of T cells in Graves' hyperthyroidism and ophthalmopathy. Findings and caveats of the study: Most clonotypes expanded in thyroid above 0.001 were likewise present in blood. Ophthalmopathy was told apart from stable hyperthyroidism by a 13 V-J model.

As for this clonotype: Its specificity is not known.

Hyperthyroidism of Graves' type that showed no ophthalmopathy progression within 18 months was stable. Patients showing uncontrolled infection, other autoimmune disease, pregnancy or lactation were ineligible. Amplification of TCR beta CDR3 regions used RNA as the template. TCR CDR3 underwent first-round RT-PCR with the HTBI primer set. A single record per CDR3 protein comes from TCRdb applying MiXCR to the multiplex PCR reads. The data hold hundreds of thousands of distinct CDR3 sequences, with approximately 40% observed a single time. The CDR3 length is 16 residues. With V trimmed by 4 bases and J by 1 base, 5 bases remained unmatched. Germline V lookup: CDR1 SNHLY, CDR2 FYNNEI.

Sequences were obtained from blood. J is TRBJ1-5 and V is TRBV2; TRBD1 agrees at 9 bases. The TCR originated in a man aged 18 to 35 with Graves' hyperthyroidism. CDR3 DNA sequence: TGTGCCAGCAGTGCCACACAGGGGGCCAGCAATCAGCCCCAGCATTTT. It is translated as CASSATQGASNQPQHF.